This T cell receptor (beta chain) was identified during a study of shared clonotypes between healthy human individuals. Method: immunoSEQ multiplex PCR; TCRdb's copy keeps in-frame clones and lacks some. The repertoire holds about 2.3 million clones, with under 95% as singletons. Germline V gene sequence: CDR1 LNHNV, CDR2 YYDKDF (reference sequence). After removal of 4 bases from V and 2 bases from J, the junction contained 4 bases not matched to a gene. CDR3 length: 14 amino acids. Sequencing input: naive CD4+ T cells from PBMCs. Subset: CD45RA+ positively selected. The V and J genes are TRBV15 and TRBJ2-5; 7 positions match TRBD2. This TCR derives from a man aged 18 to 30 in good health. Some clones in this sample may be carry-over from other donors' samples. CDR3: CATSMGGWQETQYF. The CDR3 region has the DNA TGTGCCACCAGCATGGGAGGGTGGCAAGAGACCCAGTACTTC.